What follows is one TCR beta chain and its context. Its target is unknown. The sample is drawn from a study of cytomegalovirus exposure and HLA in healthy donors. Study details: An early data release held tens of millions of unique TCRs from HLA-typed donors.

V was trimmed by 2 bases and J by 2 bases, leaving 15 bases between them. The CDR3 spans 15 residues. Germline loops: CDR1 GTSNPN, CDR2 SVGIG (reference sequence). This PCR relied on a set of 60 Vbeta primers and 13 Jbeta primers. Libraries were prepared by immunoSEQ multiplex PCR; TCRdb keeps only in-frame clonotypes and omits some of them. The sample carries over 20,000 clones, approximately 70% recorded once. Study conclusions and caveats: After further analysis at a later stage, 16,951 TCR beta sequences were associated with HLA alleles at 0.05 false discovery rate. Later analysis demonstrated an association between a missense DCLRE1C variant and TCR beta V- and J-gene trimming.

Sequencing was performed on PBMCs. The chain uses TRBV30 and TRBJ1-1, with D perhaps TRBD1 (6 bases). This clonotype was sampled from a woman aged 45-65 years in good health and CMV-seronegative. DNA of the CDR3: TGTGCCTGGAGTCCTAGACAGGATTACAACACTGAAGCTTTCTTT. Its translation: CAWSPRQDYNTEAFF.